This TCR beta chain was profiled in a study of vaccination and CD4 T cells after COVID-19 (dated by TCRdb to 2021 to 2024). At the level of the whole study: Convalescent patients had a positive SARS-CoV-2 result on nasal swab PCR, and of these patients, some 10 had mild disease and one had severe disease. The spike-specific CD4+ TCR repertoire was compared before and after mRNA vaccination in ten to eleven COVID-19 convalescent patients and 4 infection-naive healthy vaccine recipients. Six males and four females were included in the convalescent cohort, with two Hispanic individuals, seven Caucasians, two Asians and one multiracial person represented. Control cultures used a CEFX viral epitope pool as positive control, an HIV-1 Nef peptide pool as negative control, or no peptide. Culture stimuli were overlapping spike peptide pools from SARS-CoV-2 and from the common cold coronaviruses HCoV-NL63, HCoV-OC43 and HCoV-229E. Post-COVID blood samples from convalescent patients were collected a median of roughly 100 days after diagnosis, with a range of 35 to 161 days. Participants received two doses of either the Pfizer-BioNTech BNT162b2 vaccine (n=8) or the Moderna mRNA-1273 vaccine (n=2). Post-vaccine blood samples were obtained a median of about 77 days after the second vaccine dose, with a range of roughly 12 to 250 days. Study-wide conclusions, independent of this receptor: In convalescent patients, a median approximately 90% of post-vaccine SARS-CoV-2-reactive clones were detected only after vaccination, suggesting vaccine-specific priming. An increase in the median number of SARS-CoV-2-reactive clonotypes from approximately 21 after infection to a few dozen after vaccination was observed, but the change was not found to be significant. Only a relatively small number of convalescent patients were included in the study, and early timepoints following natural infection were not analyzed. Of the vaccine-specific clones in convalescent patients, 304 of 307, or nearly all, reacted only to SARS-CoV-2 spike and did not cross-react with common cold coronaviruses.

Per the publication, the treatment or condition label means: approximately 10-day PBMC culture with coronavirus spike peptide pools or control peptides (ViraFEST assay). The study used the ViraFEST assay, which expanded antigen-specific T cells with peptide pools and then identified expanded clonotypes by TCR sequencing. The convalescent patients' positive SARS-CoV-2 PCR tests fell between March and December 2020, which was before the Alpha, Beta and Delta variants emerged in the United States. Each well held around 1.9 million PBMCs cultured with 10 ug/ml peptide pools in IMDM containing around 5.5% human AB serum and 9 to 10 IU/ml IL-2. Half of the culture medium was replaced with fresh IL-2-containing medium on days 3 and 7. CD4+ T cells were isolated after about nine days of culture through negative selection using the EasySep CD4+ T cell isolation kit. Ficoll-Paque Plus gradient centrifugation was used to isolate PBMCs from whole blood, and the isolated PBMCs were then either used fresh or cryopreserved at -140C. Culture conditions were generally each tested in triplicate wells.

The library was generated by PCR. At the Johns Hopkins FTIC core, DNA from the cultured CD4+ T cells underwent TCR sequencing with the Oncomine TCR Beta short-read assay. Genomic DNA was extracted from the cultured CD4+ T cells with the QIAamp micro DNA kit. Oncomine TCR Beta libraries from cultured CD4+ T cells were pooled using unique dual indexes and sequenced on an Illumina iSeq 100. The study's processing was this. Non-productive sequences were removed, and CDR3s not starting with C, not ending with F or W, or shorter than 7 amino acids were discarded. Antigen-specific clonotypes were identified using the MANAFEST web application through comparison of peptide-stimulated wells with reference and other culture wells. An FDR below 0.05, an odds ratio above 5, and a productive frequency above 0.1% in at least two of three replicate wells were required for clones to be considered positive. A clonotype was classed as cross-reactive if the clonotype showed significant expansion both in SARS-CoV-2 spike wells and in at least one common cold coronavirus spike condition. Using R version 3.6.1, CDR3 homology was evaluated through Levenshtein distances (stringdist) along with unrooted phylogenetic trees (ape). TCRdb trimmed public reads at Q25 via fastp, called clones via MiXCR and kept in-frame beta chains. Rows matching on CDR3 protein sequence are summarized as one entry with the most common DNA and genes. The V and J calls were determined by TCRdb, not by the authors. The sample has 15,000 to 25,000 distinct CDR3 sequences on record, about 60% of them singletons. The ten largest clones represent roughly 7.4% of the sample.

Concerning this clonotype itself: This clone's antigen is unknown. Base-call qualities are not available, and no considerably larger clone is one nucleotide away.

In the germline V gene (reference sequence), CDR1 corresponds to LNHDA and CDR2 to SQIVND. Compared with germline, V lacks 6 bases and J lacks 7 bases; bases without a gene match: 15. There are 17 amino acids in the CDR3, from cysteine to phenylalanine inclusive. CDR3 DNA only is kept here, 51 bases in frame from base 1. The rearranged chain carries TRBV19 and TRBJ1-5; 10 central bases correspond to TRBD1. The sample was CD4+ T cells from blood, cultured in vitro. The TCR sequence derives from a human donor who had recovered from COVID-19. Read as DNA, the sequence is TGTGCCAGTAGCATGGGGGCCGGGACAGGGGAATTCCAGCCCCAGCATTTT. Translated, it reads CASSMGAGTGEFQPQHF.